This T cell receptor beta chain was profiled in a study of cytomegalovirus exposure and HLA in healthy donors. TCRdb's copy holds only in-frame clones and misses some; the assay was immunoSEQ multiplex PCR. This sample yields approximately 170,000 clones, of which roughly 89% are seen a single time; around 3.1% belongs to the top ten. CDR1 is ENHRY and CDR2 is SYGVKD in the germline V gene. V gave up 10 bases and J gave up 3 bases; unmatched junction bases: 6. The CDR3 has 13 amino acids. Sequencing was done on a sample of PBMCs. V usage is TRBV10-3 and J usage is TRBJ2-7; 10 positions agree with TRBD2. The TCR originated in a woman younger than 30 in good health and CMV-seropositive. CDR3 bases: TGTGCCACCGAAGCGGGAGGGCACTACGAGCAGTACTTC. It is translated as CATEAGGHYEQYF.